This is a list of T cell receptor beta chains from one sample in a study of T cells in Graves' hyperthyroidism and ophthalmopathy. TCRdb processed the multiplex PCR reads anew with MiXCR; each CDR3 protein has one entry. The repertoire has 480,000 or so distinct CDR3 sequences, 40% to 50% of them found once; the top ten carry about two fifths. Specimen: peripheral blood or thyroid tissue (not recorded which). The receptors here all came from an adult woman with Graves' disease, either hyperthyroidism or ophthalmopathy (not recorded which). Both conserved end residues are part of each CDR3. A D gene is named only where the DNA matches it firmly. For some rows the clone size is stated as once, few or many, or as a class when expanded; others skip it.

CDR3aa: CAISTGTGGGEQYF; CDR3nt: TGTGCCATCAGTACCGGGACAGGGGGAGGCGAGCAGTACTTC; d_gene: TRBD1; len: 14; j_gene: TRBJ2-7; v_gene: TRBV10-3; abundance: NA
CDR3aa: CASSLAEIWDTEAFF; CDR3nt: TGTGCCAGCAGCTTAGCGGAGATTTGGGACACTGAAGCTTTCTTT; d_gene: NA; len: 15; j_gene: TRBJ1-1; v_gene: TRBV7-2; abundance: NA
CDR3aa: CASSLEGGYTEAFF; CDR3nt: TGTGCCAGCAGCTTAGAGGGGGGCTATACTGAAGCTTTCTTT; d_gene: NA; len: 14; j_gene: TRBJ1-1; v_gene: TRBV7-9; abundance: many
CDR3aa: CASSQRASDNEQFF; CDR3nt: TGTGCCAGCAGCCAACGGGCTAGCGACAATGAGCAGTTCTTC; d_gene: NA; len: 14; j_gene: TRBJ2-1; v_gene: TRBV7-9; abundance: NA
CDR3aa: CSVMGQRGTHEQYF; CDR3nt: TGCAGCGTGATGGGACAGCGGGGAACCCACGAGCAGTACTTC; d_gene: NA; len: 14; j_gene: TRBJ2-7; v_gene: TRBV29-1; abundance: NA
CDR3aa: CSARDWELGRAETQYF; CDR3nt: TGCAGTGCTAGAGATTGGGAGTTGGGTAGGGCAGAGACCCAGTACTTC; d_gene: NA; len: 16; j_gene: TRBJ2-5; v_gene: TRBV20-1; abundance: NA
CDR3aa: CSIEDNEAEQYF; CDR3nt: TGCAGCATTGAAGATAACGAGGCCGAGCAGTACTTC; d_gene: NA; len: 12; j_gene: TRBJ2-7; v_gene: TRBV29-1; abundance: NA
CDR3aa: CASSTGVGQYF; CDR3nt: TGTGCCAGCAGCACAGGGGTAGGGCAGTACTTC; d_gene: TRBD1; len: 11; j_gene: TRBJ2-7; v_gene: TRBV12-3/TRBV12-4; abundance: many
CDR3aa: CASSPRTGGSGANVLTF; CDR3nt: TGTGCCAGCAGCCCCCGGACAGGGGGGTCTGGGGCCAACGTCCTGACTTTC; d_gene: TRBD1; len: 17; j_gene: TRBJ2-6; v_gene: TRBV3-1; abundance: NA
CDR3aa: CATSSGGTSGYNEQFF; CDR3nt: TGTGCCACCAGCAGCGGCGGGACTAGCGGTTACAATGAGCAGTTCTTC; d_gene: TRBD2; len: 16; j_gene: TRBJ2-1; v_gene: TRBV15; abundance: NA
CDR3aa: CAWRARDRGAKETQYF; CDR3nt: TGTGCCTGGAGGGCCCGGGACAGGGGGGCCAAAGAGACCCAGTACTTC; d_gene: TRBD1; len: 16; j_gene: TRBJ2-5; v_gene: TRBV30; abundance: few
CDR3aa: CAIGPGGEGSYEQYF; CDR3nt: TGTGCCATCGGACCAGGGGGCGAGGGCTCCTACGAGCAGTACTTC; d_gene: TRBD1; len: 15; j_gene: TRBJ2-7; v_gene: TRBV10-3; abundance: many
CDR3aa: CASSLGRVGGRAFF; CDR3nt: TGTGCCAGCAGCTTAGGACGGGTAGGGGGGAGAGCTTTCTTT; d_gene: NA; len: 14; j_gene: TRBJ1-1; v_gene: TRBV7-8; abundance: NA
CDR3aa: CASSGGHSSYEQYF; CDR3nt: TGTGCCAGCAGTGGAGGACATTCCTCCTACGAGCAGTACTTC; d_gene: NA; len: 14; j_gene: TRBJ2-7; v_gene: TRBV2; abundance: NA
CDR3aa: CASSLDRGLYEQYF; CDR3nt: TGTGCCAGCAGTTTGGACAGGGGGCTCTACGAGCAGTACTTC; d_gene: TRBD1; len: 14; j_gene: TRBJ2-7; v_gene: TRBV12-3/TRBV12-4; abundance: few
CDR3aa: CAISGPGVSPLHF; CDR3nt: TGTGCCATCAGTGGCCCAGGGGTCTCACCCCTCCACTTT; d_gene: NA; len: 13; j_gene: TRBJ1-6; v_gene: TRBV10-3; abundance: few
CDR3aa: CSARGWDTEAFF; CDR3nt: TGCAGTGCTAGGGGTTGGGACACTGAAGCTTTCTTT; d_gene: NA; len: 12; j_gene: TRBJ1-1; v_gene: TRBV20-1; abundance: many
CDR3aa: CASSPLATMYGYTF; CDR3nt: TGTGCCAGCAGCCCTTTGGCCACGATGTATGGCTACACCTTC; d_gene: NA; len: 14; j_gene: TRBJ1-2; v_gene: TRBV7-2; abundance: NA
CDR3aa: CASRRGTWGYEQYF; CDR3nt: TGTGCCAGCCGGAGGGGGACCTGGGGCTACGAGCAGTACTTC; d_gene: NA; len: 14; j_gene: TRBJ2-7; v_gene: TRBV2; abundance: many